This T cell receptor beta chain was retrieved from a study of T cell repertoires in cytomegalovirus infection. About the study: Shared public TCR beta signatures pointed to both CMV infection and a matching HLA type. Overall study findings and caveats: CMV carriers with the relevant HLA were identified by cumulative public TCR beta family frequency. HLA-C-restricted CMV-specific TCR beta clonotypes prevailed in the ex vivo response.

The ends were cut back, 2 bases at V and 3 bases at J, with 11 bases in the middle. Germline loops: CDR1 SGHDT, CDR2 YYEEEE. This CDR3 region has 15 residues. TCRdb ran MiXCR on the reads and lists one entry per CDR3 protein. The sample holds some 450,000 distinct CDR3 sequences, around 32% seen once. This clonotype was recorded a few times. Its cognate antigen is unknown. The chain recombines TRBV5-6 with TRBJ2-2; D is perhaps TRBD1 (6 bases). The TCR originated in a human donor in good health (CMV status not recorded). Some clones in this sample may be carry-over from other donors' samples. The specimen was PBMCs. The CDR3 bases are TGTGCCAGCAGCTTCCCCAGGGGTCACACCGGGGAGCTGTTTTTT. This gives the protein CASSFPRGHTGELFF.